This T cell receptor (beta chain) was sequenced during a study of T cells in women clearing cervical HPV infection. The wider study: Blood came at first lesion visit for cases, post-clearance for controls. Broader study findings: CIN3+ cases had significantly higher TCR richness than controls; evenness did not differ.

Prevalent HPV16 infections were excluded; only incident single HPV16 infections included. Clones were sequenced by immunoSEQ multiplex PCR, and TCRdb holds only the in-frame ones, with some missing. In all, the sample yields approximately 38,000 clones. As for this clone: Antigen specificity is unknown. Read coverage stops 3 residues before the CDR3 terminus; the germline J gene supplies the remainder.

The CDR3 loop spans 15 amino acids. The J segment lost 0 bases and the V segment lost 6 bases, leaving 5 bases of the junction unmatched. Germline V gene sequence: CDR1 LNHDA, CDR2 SQIVND (reference sequence). The J gene is TRBJ2-1, the V gene TRBV19; 7 nucleotides align to TRBD2. This TCR was sampled from a woman aged 18 to 75 with a cervical HPV16 infection that either progressed to CIN3+ or cleared (not recorded which). The sequenced sample consisted of blood buffy coat. Incomplete CDR3 DNA: TGTGCCAGTAGGTTAGCGGGCCCCTCCTACAATGAG. Its protein is CASRLAGPSYNE. The whole CDR3 region reads CASRLAGPSYNEQFF.